The clone carrying this T cell receptor (beta chain) was seen once. Its specificity is unknown. A sample-barcoded 5' primer and a J-beta primer mix were used in a second PCR of roughly 7 to 11 cycles. Template switching added a 12-random-nucleotide identifier to every cDNA molecule. Via MiXCR, TCRdb re-called the 5' RACE reads, giving one row per CDR3 protein. This sample has 1,300,000 or so distinct CDR3 sequences; around 55% occur once, and the top ten carry 6.5% to 8.5%. The CDR3 spans 16 residues. The V and J ends lost 5 bases and 5 bases, in that order; junction bases with no gene match: 11. Germline V gives CDR1 KGHDR, CDR2 SFDVKD. The data originate from a study of blood T cells in healthy people across ages. Broader study findings: PBMCs that were unsorted prevented a conclusive naive versus antigen-experienced comparison.

The individuals who served as donors were healthy Caucasians living in Russia, aged roughly 6 to 100. Every donor contributed approximately 10 milliliters of peripheral blood by blood draw. The specimen sequenced was blood. V is TRBV24-1 and J is TRBJ2-1, with 7 bases lining up with TRBD1. The sequence was collected from a man between 18 and 29 years old in good health. Here the CDR3 DNA reads TGTGCCACCAGTGGATCCGGGACAGTTCTCAACAATGAGCAGTTCTTC. It codes for CATSGSGTVLNNEQFF.